These T cell receptor beta chains were read from a single sample in a study of early stage breast cancer tumors. Repertoires were generated with immunoSEQ multiplex PCR, while TCRdb's copy carries only in-frame clones and drops some. The table lists 50,000 to 75,000 clones, around 80% of them singletons. Sequencing input: blood. These receptors all stem from a person under 45 with breast cancer. CDR3s include the opening cysteine and the closing phenylalanine or tryptophan. A D gene is named only where the DNA matches it firmly. Size values are once, few and many counts, or a class for expanded clones, and some rows have none.

cdr3_aa: CASSLDGLNTGELFF
cdr3_nt: TGTGCCAGCAGTTTGGACGGATTGAACACCGGGGAGCTGTTTTTT
clone_size: -
j_call: TRBJ2-2
d_call: -
v_call: TRBV6-5

cdr3_aa: CASSFGTGNTGELFF
cdr3_nt: TGTGCCAGCTCATTCGGGACAGGGAACACCGGGGAGCTGTTTTTT
clone_size: -
j_call: TRBJ2-2
d_call: TRBD1
v_call: TRBV18

cdr3_aa: CASSLDRADYGYTF
cdr3_nt: TGCGCCAGCAGCTTAGATCGGGCCGACTATGGCTACACCTTC
clone_size: -
j_call: TRBJ1-2
d_call: -
v_call: TRBV5-1

cdr3_aa: CASSTTVSGANVLTF
cdr3_nt: TGTGCCAGCAGCACTACAGTCTCTGGGGCCAACGTCCTGACTTTC
clone_size: -
j_call: TRBJ2-6
d_call: -
v_call: TRBV11-2

cdr3_aa: CSVEGLAGGGDTQYF
cdr3_nt: TGCAGCGTTGAAGGGCTAGCGGGAGGGGGGGATACGCAGTATTTT
clone_size: -
j_call: TRBJ2-3
d_call: TRBD2
v_call: TRBV29-1

cdr3_aa: CASSLKPSGRSPYEQYF
cdr3_nt: TGTGCCAGCAGTTTAAAACCTAGCGGGAGGAGTCCCTACGAGCAGTACTTC
clone_size: few
j_call: TRBJ2-7
d_call: TRBD2
v_call: TRBV27

cdr3_aa: CASSYSELAGGNEQFF
cdr3_nt: TGTGCCAGCAGTTACTCTGAATTAGCGGGAGGCAATGAGCAGTTCTTC
clone_size: -
j_call: TRBJ2-1
d_call: TRBD2
v_call: TRBV6-6

cdr3_aa: CASSSSGGGLEAFF
cdr3_nt: TGTGCCAGCAGCTCGTCTGGCGGAGGGCTTGAAGCTTTCTTT
clone_size: -
j_call: TRBJ1-1
d_call: -
v_call: TRBV5-4

cdr3_aa: CASSQTSGGYNEQFF
cdr3_nt: TGCGCCAGCAGCCAAACTAGCGGGGGCTACAATGAGCAGTTCTTC
clone_size: -
j_call: TRBJ2-1
d_call: TRBD2
v_call: TRBV4-3

cdr3_aa: CASGGPGGSGANVLTF
cdr3_nt: TGTGCCAGCGGTGGTCCAGGGGGCTCTGGGGCCAACGTCCTGACTTTC
clone_size: -
j_call: TRBJ2-6
d_call: TRBD1
v_call: TRBV6-4

cdr3_aa: CASSPLGQTSNQPQHF
cdr3_nt: TGTGCCAGCTCGCCACTTGGACAGACTAGCAATCAGCCCCAGCATTTT
clone_size: -
j_call: TRBJ1-5
d_call: -
v_call: TRBV18